This T cell receptor (beta chain) was retrieved from a study of PD-1 blockade in classical Hodgkin lymphoma. Data came from immunoSEQ multiplex PCR; TCRdb stores just in-frame clones and leaves some out. Of 16,000 or so clones in the sample, around 85% are singletons; the top ten hold 1%. As regards this clone: Its specificity is unknown.

Each patient experienced a relapse that followed autologous stem cell transplantation, and brentuximab vedotin exposure varied. The study purified CD4+ T cells from thawed PBMCs using magnetic negative selection. Best responses were complete response, partial response or progressive disease. Study-wide findings and caveats: Complete responders had baseline diversity similar to newly diagnosed patients.

The CDR3 contains 13 residues. Trimming pared 3 bases from V and 5 bases from J, leaving 9 bases between. Germline loops: CDR1 KGHSH, CDR2 LQKENI. This sequence originates from a human donor with classical Hodgkin lymphoma. Sequencing used CD4+ T cells from blood, obtained at baseline. V gene TRBV18 combines with J gene TRBJ2-3, with D perhaps TRBD1 or TRBD2 (5 bases each). CDR3 sequence: CASSPLGRDTQYF. The CDR3 DNA reads as TGTGCCAGCTCACCCCTGGGACGAGATACGCAGTATTTT.